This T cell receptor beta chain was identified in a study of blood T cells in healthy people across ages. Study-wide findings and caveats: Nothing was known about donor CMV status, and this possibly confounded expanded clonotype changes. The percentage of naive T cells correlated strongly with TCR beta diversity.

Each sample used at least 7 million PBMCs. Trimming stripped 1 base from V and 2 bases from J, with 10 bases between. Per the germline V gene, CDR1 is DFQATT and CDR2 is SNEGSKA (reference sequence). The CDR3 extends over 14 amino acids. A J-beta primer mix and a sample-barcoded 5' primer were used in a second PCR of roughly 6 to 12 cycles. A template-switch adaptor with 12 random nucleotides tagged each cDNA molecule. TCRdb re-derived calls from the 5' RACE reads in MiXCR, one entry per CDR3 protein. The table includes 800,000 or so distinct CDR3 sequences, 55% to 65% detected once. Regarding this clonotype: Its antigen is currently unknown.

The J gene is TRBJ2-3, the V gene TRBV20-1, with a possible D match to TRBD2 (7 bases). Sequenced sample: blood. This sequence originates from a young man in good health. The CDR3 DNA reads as TGCAGTGCTAGAGGCGGGGGCCTCACAGATACGCAGTATTTT. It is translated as CSARGGGLTDTQYF.